This T cell receptor (beta chain) was recorded in a study of CD8+ T cells in alopecia areata. About the study: Female C3H/HeJ recipients aged about 7-11 weeks got skin from C3H/HeJ graft donors aged about 6-12 months that had spontaneous alopecia.

General observations from the study: Higher clonality than in normal scalp was seen in lesional scalp, especially alopecia totalis/universalis. There were also resident alphabeta T cells of normal skin sequenced in scalp samples.

About this clone: No antigen is known for it. Gene names follow the mouse nomenclature.

Sorting relied on CD4, CD8alpha, NKG2D, NKG2ACE and other markers applied to pooled cutaneous lymph node cells. cDNA serving as the sequencing template came from extracted, reverse transcribed RNA. This table comes from immunoSEQ multiplex PCR, and its TCRdb copy is limited to in-frame clones, with some not included. The sample contains more than 250,000 clones, none of them singletons. The sequenced sample consisted of CD4+ T cells sorted from a lymph node. This receptor was obtained from a C3H/HeJ mouse with alopecia areata. The MHC haplotype of this mouse line is H2-k.

The CDR3 is CASSRQGGDTEVFF. The DNA read from the CDR3 is TGTGCCAGCAGCCGACAGGGAGGGGACACA. This chain joins TRBV5 and TRBJ1-1, with TRBD1 identical over 7 bases. The read terminates 4 residues ahead of where the CDR3 ends, so the germline J gene completes it. CDR1 is LGHNA and CDR2 is YNLKQL in the germline V gene (reference sequence). The CDR3 spans 14 residues. V was pared by 4 bases and J by 3 bases, with 5 bases of the junction left unmatched.